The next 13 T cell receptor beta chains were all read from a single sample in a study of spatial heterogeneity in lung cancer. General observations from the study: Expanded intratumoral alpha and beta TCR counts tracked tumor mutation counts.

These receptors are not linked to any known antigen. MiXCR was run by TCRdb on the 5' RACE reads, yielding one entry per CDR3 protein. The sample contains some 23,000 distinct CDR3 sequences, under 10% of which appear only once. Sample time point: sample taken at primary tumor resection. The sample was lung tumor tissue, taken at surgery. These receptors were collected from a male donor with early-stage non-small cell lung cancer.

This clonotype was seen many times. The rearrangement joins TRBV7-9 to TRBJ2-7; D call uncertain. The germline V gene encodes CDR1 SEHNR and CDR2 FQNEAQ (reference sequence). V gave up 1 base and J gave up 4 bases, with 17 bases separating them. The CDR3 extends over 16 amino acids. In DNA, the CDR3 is TGTGCCAGCAGCTTAGAGGCCACCCGCAGACCTTACGAGCAGTACTTC. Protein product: CASSLEATRRPYEQYF.

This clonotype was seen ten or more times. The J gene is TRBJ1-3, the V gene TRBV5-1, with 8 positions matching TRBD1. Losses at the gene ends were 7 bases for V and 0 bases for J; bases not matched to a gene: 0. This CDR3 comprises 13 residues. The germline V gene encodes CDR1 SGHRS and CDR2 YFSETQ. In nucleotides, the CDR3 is TGCGCCAGCGGGACAGGCTCTGGAAACACCATATATTTT. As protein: CASGTGSGNTIYF.

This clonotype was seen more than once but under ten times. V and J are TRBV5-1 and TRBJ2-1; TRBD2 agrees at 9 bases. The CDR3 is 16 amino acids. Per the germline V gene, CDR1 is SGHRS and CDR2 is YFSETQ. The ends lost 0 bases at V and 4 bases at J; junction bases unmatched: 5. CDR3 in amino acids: CASSLESSGAYNEQFF. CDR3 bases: TGCGCCAGCAGCTTGGAGTCTAGCGGGGCTTACAATGAGCAGTTCTTC.

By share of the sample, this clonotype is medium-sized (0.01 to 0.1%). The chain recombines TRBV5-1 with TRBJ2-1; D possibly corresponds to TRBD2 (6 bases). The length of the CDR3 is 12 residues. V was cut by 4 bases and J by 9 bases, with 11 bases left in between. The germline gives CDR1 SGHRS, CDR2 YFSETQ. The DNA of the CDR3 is TGCGCCAGCAGCGAGACGGGAGTTGAGCAGTTCTTC. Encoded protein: CASSETGVEQFF.

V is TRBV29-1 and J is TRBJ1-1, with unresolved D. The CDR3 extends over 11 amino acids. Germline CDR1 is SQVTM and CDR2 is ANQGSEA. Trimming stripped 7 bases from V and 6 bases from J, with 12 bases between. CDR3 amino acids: CSGQAIAEAFF. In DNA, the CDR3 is TGCAGCGGGCAGGCAATCGCTGAAGCTTTCTTT.

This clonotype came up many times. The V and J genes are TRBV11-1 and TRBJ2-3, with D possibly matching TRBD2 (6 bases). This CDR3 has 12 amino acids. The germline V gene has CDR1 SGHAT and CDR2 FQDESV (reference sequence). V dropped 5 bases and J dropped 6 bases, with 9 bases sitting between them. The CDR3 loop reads CASSEGLDTQYF. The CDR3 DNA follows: TGTGCCAGCAGCGAGGGACTGGATACGCAGTATTTT.

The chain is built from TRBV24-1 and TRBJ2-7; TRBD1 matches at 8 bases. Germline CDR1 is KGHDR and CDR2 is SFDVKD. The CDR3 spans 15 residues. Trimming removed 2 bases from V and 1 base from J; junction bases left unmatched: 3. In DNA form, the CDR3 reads TGTGCCACCAGTGATTGGACAGGGTCTTCCTACGAGCAGTACTTC. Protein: CATSDWTGSSYEQYF.

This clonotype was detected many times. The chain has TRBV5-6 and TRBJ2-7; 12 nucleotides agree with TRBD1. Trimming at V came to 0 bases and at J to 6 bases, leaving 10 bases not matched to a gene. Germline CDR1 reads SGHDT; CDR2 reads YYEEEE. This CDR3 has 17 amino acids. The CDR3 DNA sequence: TGTGCCAGCAGCTTGGGGGACCCCGGGACAGGGGGCTTCGAGCAGTACTTC. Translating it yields CASSLGDPGTGGFEQYF.

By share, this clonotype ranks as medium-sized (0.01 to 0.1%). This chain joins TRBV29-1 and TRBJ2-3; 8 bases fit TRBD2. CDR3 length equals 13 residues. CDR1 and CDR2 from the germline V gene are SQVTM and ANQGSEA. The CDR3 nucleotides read TGCAGTGCTGCGGGGGGTAGCACAGATACGCAGTATTTT. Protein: CSAAGGSTDTQYF.

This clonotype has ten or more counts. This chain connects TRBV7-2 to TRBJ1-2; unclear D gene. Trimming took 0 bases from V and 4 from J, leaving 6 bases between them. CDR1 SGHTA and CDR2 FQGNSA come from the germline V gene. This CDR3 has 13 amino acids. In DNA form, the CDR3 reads TGTGCCAGCAGCTTAGCAGGGTCCTATGGCTACACCTTC. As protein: CASSLAGSYGYTF.

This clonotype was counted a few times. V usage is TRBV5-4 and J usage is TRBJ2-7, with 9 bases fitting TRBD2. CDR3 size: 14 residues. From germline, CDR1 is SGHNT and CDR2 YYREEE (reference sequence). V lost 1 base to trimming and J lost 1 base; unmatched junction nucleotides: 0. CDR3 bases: TGTGCCAGCAGCTTGACTAGCGGGTCCTACGAGCAGTACTTC. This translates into CASSLTSGSYEQYF.

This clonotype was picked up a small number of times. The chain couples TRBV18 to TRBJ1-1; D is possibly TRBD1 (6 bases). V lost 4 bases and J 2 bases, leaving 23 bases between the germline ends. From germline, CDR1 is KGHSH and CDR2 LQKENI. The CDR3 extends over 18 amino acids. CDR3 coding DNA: TGTGCCAGCTCACTCATAGGCGCCTCGGACAGCCGCAACACTGAAGCTTTCTTT. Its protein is CASSLIGASDSRNTEAFF.

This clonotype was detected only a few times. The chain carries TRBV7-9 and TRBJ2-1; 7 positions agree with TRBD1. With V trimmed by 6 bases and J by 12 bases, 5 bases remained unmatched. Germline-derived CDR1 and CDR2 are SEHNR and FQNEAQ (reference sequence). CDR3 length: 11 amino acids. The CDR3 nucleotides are TGTGCCAGCAGGCTAACAGGGGCGCAGTTCTTC. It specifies CASRLTGAQFF. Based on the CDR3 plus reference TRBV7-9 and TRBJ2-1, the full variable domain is DTGVSQNPRHKITKRGQNVTFRCDPISEHNRLYWYRQTLGQGPEFLTYFQNEAQLEKSRLLSDRFSAERPKGSFSTLEIQRTEQGDSAMYLCASRLTGAQFFGPGTRLTVL.